This paragraph reports one T cell receptor (beta chain). The CDR3 spans 12 residues. Germline V CDR1 and CDR2: MNHEY, SMNVEV (reference sequence). Trimming removed 5 bases at V and 5 bases at J, with 10 bases between. An input of roughly 0.45 to 1 ug of RNA was subjected to reverse transcription using random hexamers. MiXCR, applied by TCRdb to the immunoSEQ multiplex PCR reads, yields one record per CDR3 protein. Here the sample spans 150,000 to 200,000 distinct CDR3 sequences, 85% to 95% being singletons. The multiple sclerosis control group consisted of treatment-naive patients whose relapsing-remitting disease, which was either stable or active, fulfilled revised McDonald criteria. The CD8+ and CD4+ T cells were negatively isolated, with the TEMRA cells enriched by FACS. This record comes from a study of CD8 T cells in Susac syndrome.

Sample: CD8+ T cells from PBMCs. The sequence was obtained from a human donor with multiple sclerosis. The chain has TRBV27 and TRBJ2-7; D not resolved. The CDR3: CASSPGSDEQYF. Written as DNA, the CDR3 is TGTGCCAGCAGTCCAGGCAGTGACGAGCAGTACTTC.